This entry lists 21 T cell receptor beta chains sequenced from one sample in a study of regulatory T cells in long-lasting Graves disease. Both iRepertoire HTBI primers and Arm-PCR of CDR3 regions were used to build the TCR beta libraries. Using its own MiXCR run on the multiplex PCR reads, TCRdb lists one record per CDR3 protein. This sample yields roughly 360,000 distinct CDR3 sequences, of which roughly 24% are seen a single time; approximately 27% belongs to the top ten. The time point here: persistent/refractory GD, antithyroid drugs over 5 years with positive TRAb. There was RNA extracted from PBMCs, and the TCR library was made from it. The sequencing used peripheral blood mononuclear cells (PBMCs), collected when the disease was refractory, from a patient treated with antithyroid drugs. The receptors shown here come from a woman aged 40 to 55 with Graves disease.

This clonotype was seen many times. The rearrangement joins TRBV29-1 to TRBJ1-2; D is undetermined. V was cut by 7 bases and J by 8 bases, with 17 bases left in between. CDR3 length: 12 amino acids. Germline V gene sequence: CDR1 SQVTM, CDR2 ANQGSEA. CDR3 nucleotides: TGCAGCGCTGTAGACGGCCTGGGAGGCTACACCTTC. Protein product: CSAVDGLGGYTF.

The chain links TRBV20-1 to TRBJ1-1; the D gene is possibly TRBD1 (5 bases). The CDR3 runs to 16 residues. V was clipped by 5 bases and J by 0 bases, with 19 bases between them. Per the germline V gene, CDR1 is DFQATT and CDR2 is SNEGSKA (reference sequence). The CDR3 here is CSAPKRRQPMNTEAFF. CDR3 bases: TGCAGTGCTCCCAAGCGGAGACAGCCCATGAACACTGAAGCTTTCTTT.

V is TRBV6-4 and J is TRBJ1-6, with D maybe TRBD1 (5 bases). Germline-derived CDR1 and CDR2 are MRHNA and SNTAGT. V lost 2 bases and J lost 10, with 27 bases in between. The CDR3 loop spans 19 amino acids. The CDR3 DNA sequence: TGTGCCAGCAGTGACCCGAAGGGACCTTATGGAACTAGTCGATCACCCCTCCACTTT. As protein: CASSDPKGPYGTSRSPLHF.

This clonotype was recorded at least ten times. This sequence joins TRBV11-2 and TRBJ2-5; D may correspond to TRBD1 or TRBD2 (6 bases each). The V and J ends lost 5 bases and 7 bases respectively, with 14 bases between them. CDR3 length: 13 residues. The germline V gene encodes CDR1 SGHAT and CDR2 FQNNGV. CDR3 in DNA: TGTGCCAGCAGCCTCCTCGGAGGGGGGACCCAGTACTTC. Translating it yields CASSLLGGGTQYF. Combining the CDR3 with reference TRBV11-2 and TRBJ2-5 gives the whole variable domain EAGVAQSPRYKIIEKRQSVAFWCNPISGHATLYWYQQILGQGPKLLIQFQNNGVVDDSQLPKDRFSAERLKGVDSTLKIQPAKLEDSAVYLCASSLLGGGTQYFGPGTRLLVL.

The sample holds many counts of this clonotype. The chain combines TRBV28 with TRBJ1-2; D is undetermined. Looked up from germline, CDR1 is MDHEN and CDR2 is SYDVKM. V was cut by 3 bases and J by 8 bases, with 10 bases left in between. The CDR3 is 12 residues long. The CDR3 sequence: CASSFTPVGYTF. The DNA of the CDR3 is TGTGCCAGCAGTTTTACCCCTGTGGGCTACACCTTC.

The J gene is TRBJ1-3, the V gene TRBV7-8, with D perhaps TRBD1 (6 bases). Trimming pared 3 bases from V and 4 bases from J, leaving 10 bases between. CDR3 size: 14 residues. Germline values: CDR1 SGHVS, CDR2 FQNEAQ. As DNA, the CDR3 is TGTGCCAGCAGCTTTGGGGGCTACGGAAACACCATATATTTT. Translation gives CASSFGGYGNTIYF.

Remarks on this clonotype: The junction departs from the called germline gene at one end, perhaps through a read error. The rearrangement joins TRBV9 to TRBJ1-1, with D possibly TRBD1 on 5 matching bases. The germline V gene has CDR1 SGDLS and CDR2 YYNGEE. The CDR3 has 15 residues. This CDR3 reads CANSDPWGSHTEAFF. The CDR3 DNA reads as TGTGCCAACAGCGACCCATGGGGGAGCCACACTGAAGCTTTCTTT.

The table lists this clonotype with a few counts. The chain combines TRBV30 with TRBJ1-4, with D possibly matching TRBD1 (5 bases). The CDR3 runs to 14 residues. CDR1 and CDR2 (germline): GTSNPN, SVGIG (reference sequence). V gave up 5 bases and J gave up 5 bases, with 15 bases separating them. The CDR3 region is CAWRFPGMNEKLFF. As DNA, the CDR3 is TGTGCCTGGCGATTTCCAGGGATGAATGAAAAACTGTTTTTT.

There are a few counts of this clonotype. The gene calls are TRBV11-2 and TRBJ2-7, with TRBD2 matching over 10 bases. The germline gives CDR1 SGHAT, CDR2 FQNNGV. The length of the CDR3 is 15 residues. The ends lost 1 base at V and 3 bases at J; junction bases unmatched: 3. CDR3 bases: TGTGCCAGCAGCTTAGGGGGACTAGCGATCTACGAGCAGTACTTC. Encoded protein: CASSLGGLAIYEQYF. The full variable domain, with the rest looked up from reference TRBV11-2 and TRBJ2-7, is EAGVAQSPRYKIIEKRQSVAFWCNPISGHATLYWYQQILGQGPKLLIQFQNNGVVDDSQLPKDRFSAERLKGVDSTLKIQPAKLEDSAVYLCASSLGGLAIYEQYFGPGTRLTVT.

The chain has TRBV27 and TRBJ1-2, with D possibly being TRBD1 (6 bases). This CDR3 has 14 residues. The germline gives CDR1 MNHEY, CDR2 SMNVEV (reference sequence). V was shortened by 5 bases and J by 8 bases, with 18 bases between the two germline ends. The CDR3 region has the DNA TGTGCCAGCAGTCCCCGGACAGATCCCTGGGGCTACACCTTC. Its translation is CASSPRTDPWGYTF.

V usage is TRBV19 and J usage is TRBJ2-7; possibly TRBD2 for D (6 bases). Between the trimmed V and J ends, which lost 1 base and 2 bases, there was a span of 15 bases. Germline V CDR1 and CDR2: LNHDA, SQIVND (reference sequence). CDR3 length: 16 residues. CDR3 nucleotide sequence: TGTGCCAGTAGTATAGTTGGGGGGATAGCCACCTACGAGCAGTACTTC. Protein product: CASSIVGGIATYEQYF.

Only a few counts were recorded for this clonotype. CDR3 nucleotides: TGTGCCAGCAGTTTATTTCAGGGGTTGAACACCGGGGAGCTGTTTTTT. Protein product: CASSLFQGLNTGELFF. The chain couples TRBV27 to TRBJ2-2; maybe TRBD1 (6 bases). The germline gives CDR1 MNHEY, CDR2 SMNVEV (reference sequence). Deletions cut 1 base from V and 1 base from J, with 10 bases between. The CDR3 has 16 residues.

The chain has TRBV7-3 and TRBJ2-4, with 7 bases that match TRBD1. The CDR3 runs 13 residues. V shed 2 bases, J shed 7 bases, and the junction held 2 bases outside the gene matches. Germline loops: CDR1 SGHTA, CDR2 FQGTGA. The CDR3 nucleotides are TGTGCCAGCAGCTTAGCAGGGGGTAACATTCAGTACTTC. As protein: CASSLAGGNIQYF. Full variable domain (missing parts from reference TRBV7-3 and TRBJ2-4): GAGVSQTPSNKVTEKGKYVELRCDPISGHTALYWYRQSLGQGPEFLIYFQGTGAADDSGLPNDRFFAVRPEGSVSTLKIQRTERGDSAVYLCASSLAGGNIQYFGAGTRLSVL.

Comment on this clonotype: A clone one base away is much larger, so this may be a read error. The chain carries TRBV19 and TRBJ1-1; TRBD1 might be the D (5 bases). The CDR3 is made up of 15 amino acids. From germline, CDR1 is LNHDA and CDR2 SQIVND (reference sequence). CDR3 nucleotide sequence: TGTGCCGGTAGTATTAGCCGGATTCAGGGCTCTGAAGCTTTCTTT. Encoded protein: CAGSISRIQGSEAFF.

This clonotype was picked up many times. This rearrangement joins TRBV28 to TRBJ2-7; 8 bases align to TRBD1. Germline loops: CDR1 MDHEN, CDR2 SYDVKM. V was pared by 6 bases and J by 2 bases, with 9 bases of the junction left unmatched. The CDR3 is 15 amino acids. The chain's CDR3 is CASRTGQGRAYEQYF. The CDR3 nucleotides are TGTGCCAGCAGGACCGGACAGGGTAGGGCCTACGAGCAGTACTTC.

The rearrangement links TRBV5-1 to TRBJ1-6; D remains unclear. V was shortened by 1 base and J by 4 bases, with 9 bases between the two germline ends. The CDR3 extends over 15 amino acids. Germline V gene lookup returns CDR1 SGHRS and CDR2 YFSETQ. CDR3 protein: CASSLWSQYNSPLHF. The CDR3 DNA follows: TGCGCCAGCAGCTTGTGGTCACAATATAATTCACCCCTCCACTTT.

This clonotype appeared many times. V usage is TRBV29-1 and J usage is TRBJ2-7; D is unclear. The CDR3 sequence is 13 residues long. V was shortened by 5 bases and J by 5 bases, with 16 bases between the two germline ends. Germline values: CDR1 SQVTM, CDR2 ANQGSEA. The CDR3 region has the DNA TGCAGCGTTAACGACTTAATCCGGAACGAGCAGTACTTC. Its protein is CSVNDLIRNEQYF.

This clonotype occurred many times. One end of the junction does not line up with germline, which may come from a read error. The gene calls are TRBV2 and TRBJ1-4; D might be TRBD1 (5 bases). Germline loops: CDR1 SNHLY, CDR2 FYNNEI. There are 15 residues in the CDR3. The CDR3 here is CASSVRGATSEKLFF. CDR3 coding DNA: TGTGCCAGCAGTGTTAGAGGGGCGACTAGTGAAAAACTGTTTTTT.

The table lists this clonotype with many counts. The chain recombines TRBV28 with TRBJ2-7; 7 bases agree with TRBD1. The CDR3 extends over 12 amino acids. Germline V gene data show CDR1 as MDHEN and CDR2 as SYDVKM. Losses at the gene ends were 10 bases for V and 1 base for J; bases not matched to a gene: 4. As DNA, the CDR3 is TGTGCCACCAGGGGACAGTCCTACGAGCAGTACTTC. This gives the protein CATRGQSYEQYF.

The chain employs TRBV7-2 and TRBJ2-3, with TRBD2 matching over 9 bases. The germline V gene encodes CDR1 SGHTA and CDR2 FQGNSA. CDR3 length: 15 amino acids. Trimming removed 6 bases from V and 6 bases from J; junction bases left unmatched: 10. The chain's CDR3 is CASSSGLALPDTQYF. The CDR3, as DNA: TGTGCCAGCAGTTCGGGACTAGCTTTACCTGATACGCAGTATTTT.

This clonotype was detected only a few times. V usage is TRBV14 and J usage is TRBJ1-1; D is possibly TRBD1 (5 bases). CDR1 and CDR2 from the germline V gene are SGHDN and FVKESK. The CDR3 contains 15 residues. Trimming pared 3 bases from V and 1 base from J, leaving 12 bases between. The CDR3: CASSHRERGNTEAFF. The CDR3 region has the DNA TGTGCCAGCAGCCACAGGGAAAGGGGGAACACTGAAGCTTTCTTT.